This paragraph covers one T cell receptor (beta chain) sequence. Antigen specificity is unknown. Reverse transcription used about 0.45 to 1 ug RNA and random hexamers. With immunoSEQ multiplex PCR, TCR beta CDR3 was amplified across 54 Vbeta and 13 Jbeta. TCRdb reprocessed the immunoSEQ multiplex PCR reads with MiXCR, giving one entry per CDR3 protein. The sample has 55,000 to 85,000 distinct CDR3 sequences, roughly 95% seen once. This entry is derived from a study of CD8 T cells in Susac syndrome. In blood CD8+ and CD4+ T cells, TCR beta underwent sequencing. Negative isolation yielded CD4+ and CD8+ T cells, and FACS enriched TEMRA cells. Study-level results: The TCR sequencing and HLA analysis in the study involved a relatively small number of individuals, as the study acknowledged.

Germline V lookup: CDR1 MGHDK, CDR2 SYGVNS. Trimming removed 4 bases from V and 4 bases from J, with 4 bases in between. The CDR3 length is 11 residues. This chain connects TRBV25-1 to TRBJ1-2; D call uncertain. The clonotype was recovered from a human donor with multiple sclerosis. Sequenced material: CD4+ T cells from PBMCs. The CDR3 here is CASSGFYGYTF. The CDR3 DNA reads TGTGCCAGCAGTGGATTCTATGGCTACACCTTC.